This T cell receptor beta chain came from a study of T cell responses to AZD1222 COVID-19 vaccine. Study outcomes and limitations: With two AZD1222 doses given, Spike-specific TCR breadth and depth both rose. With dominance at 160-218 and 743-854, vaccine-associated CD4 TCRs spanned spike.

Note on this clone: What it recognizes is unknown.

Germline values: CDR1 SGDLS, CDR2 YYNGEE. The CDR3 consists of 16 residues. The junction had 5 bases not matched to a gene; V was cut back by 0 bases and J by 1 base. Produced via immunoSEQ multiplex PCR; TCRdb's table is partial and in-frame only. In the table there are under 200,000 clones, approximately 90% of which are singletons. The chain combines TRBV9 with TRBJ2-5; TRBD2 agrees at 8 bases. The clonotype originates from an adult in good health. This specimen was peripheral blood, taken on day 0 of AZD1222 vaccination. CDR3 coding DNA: TGTGCCAGCAGCGTAGTAGGCGGGGGGCCCCAAGAGACCCAGTACTTC. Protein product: CASSVVGGGPQETQYF.